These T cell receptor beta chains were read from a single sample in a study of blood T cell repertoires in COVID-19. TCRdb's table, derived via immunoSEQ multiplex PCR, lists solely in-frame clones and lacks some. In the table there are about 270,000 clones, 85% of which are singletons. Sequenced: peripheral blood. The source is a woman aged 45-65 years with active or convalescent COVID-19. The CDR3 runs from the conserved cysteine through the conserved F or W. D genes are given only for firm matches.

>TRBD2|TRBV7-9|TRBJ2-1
CASSPLAGGPHNEQFF
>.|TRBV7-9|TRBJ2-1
CASSHTPESSARSYNEQFF
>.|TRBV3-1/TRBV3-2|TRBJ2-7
CASSQARGEDEQYF
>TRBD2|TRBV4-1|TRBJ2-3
CASSQDSVAGGRTDTQYF
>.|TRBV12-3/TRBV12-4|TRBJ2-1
CASSWGRDNEQFF
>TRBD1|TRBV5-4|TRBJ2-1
CASSLTGDNEQFF
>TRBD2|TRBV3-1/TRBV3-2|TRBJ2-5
CASSHATTSAQETQYF
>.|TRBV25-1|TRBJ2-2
CASSDLEQNTGELFF
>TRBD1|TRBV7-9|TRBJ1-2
CASSRDRVKPNYGYTF
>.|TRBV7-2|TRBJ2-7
CASSLTSMVAYEQYF
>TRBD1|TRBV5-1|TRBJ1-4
CASRGRGLTNEKLFF
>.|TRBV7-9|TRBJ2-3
CATDRRGGGTQYF
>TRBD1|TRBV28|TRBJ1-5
CASSLFSTGDQPQHF
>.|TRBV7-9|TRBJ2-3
CASSLEGSTDTQYF
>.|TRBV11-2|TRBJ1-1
CASSPDPTGSEAFF
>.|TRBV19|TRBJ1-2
CASSRVPLLNGYTF
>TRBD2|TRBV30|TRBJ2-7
CAAFSGISYEQYF
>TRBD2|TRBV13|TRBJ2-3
CATSVSGSSDTQYF
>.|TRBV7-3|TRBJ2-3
CASSLEPWRSPTDTQYF
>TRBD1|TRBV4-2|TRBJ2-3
CASSQDSGGTTDTQYF
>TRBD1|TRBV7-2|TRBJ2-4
CASSSSWGQGYIQYF
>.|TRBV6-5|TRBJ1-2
CASSYDRLYGYTF
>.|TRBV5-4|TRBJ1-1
CASTGSSTTEAFF
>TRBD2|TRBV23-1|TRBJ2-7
CASSGGETYEQYF
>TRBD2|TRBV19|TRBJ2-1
CATSPRLAGGREQFF
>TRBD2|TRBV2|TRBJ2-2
CASTGTSGRNGELFF
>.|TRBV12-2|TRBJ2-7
CASRLVVGRSSIYEQYF
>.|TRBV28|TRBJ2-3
CASTLLATFSTDTQYF
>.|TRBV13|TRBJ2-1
CASSLRRYRNNEQFF
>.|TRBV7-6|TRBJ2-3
CASSLGSGGSTDTQYF
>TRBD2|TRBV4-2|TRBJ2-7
CASSQESGRVPIEQYF
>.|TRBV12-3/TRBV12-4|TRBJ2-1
CASQLIRGNEQFF
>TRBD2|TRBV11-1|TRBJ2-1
CASSLVAGGEQFF
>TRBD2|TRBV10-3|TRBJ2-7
CAISDSREGDEQYF
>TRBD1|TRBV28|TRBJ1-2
CASSPEGQGVRIHTF
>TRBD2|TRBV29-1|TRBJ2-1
CSVEPGGGLNEQFF
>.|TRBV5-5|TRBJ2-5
CASSLTGRVTQETQYF
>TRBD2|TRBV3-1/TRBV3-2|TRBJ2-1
CASSQDPLAVQFF
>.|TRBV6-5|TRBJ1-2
CASRGSGYYGYTF
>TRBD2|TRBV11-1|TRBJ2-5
CASSLSRLAWQETQYF
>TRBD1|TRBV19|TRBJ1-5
CASSPTGVRQPQHF
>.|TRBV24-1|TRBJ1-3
CATSDLRRRESSGNTIYF
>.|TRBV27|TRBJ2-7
CASMGGASYEQYF
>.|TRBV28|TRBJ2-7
CASSLGSRSYEQYF
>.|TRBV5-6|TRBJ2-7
CASSSDEQYF
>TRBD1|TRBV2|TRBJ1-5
CASTGQGGQPQHF